Reported below is one T cell receptor (beta chain). The sample belongs to a study of patients and donors after allogeneic stem cell transplantation. Trimming stripped 0 bases from V and 0 bases from J, with 11 bases between. In germline, CDR1 is SEHNR, CDR2 FQNEAQ (reference sequence). CDR3 size: 16 residues. TCRdb recomputed calls from the RT-PCR reads with MiXCR, one row per CDR3 protein. Of nearly 20,000 distinct CDR3 sequences in the sample, less than 5% were seen once. This chain connects TRBV7-9 to TRBJ1-1; TRBD1 is a possible D gene (5 bases). This clonotype was obtained from a human donor who was either an allogeneic HSCT recipient or a stem cell or donor lymphocyte infusion donor (not recorded which). It is not recorded whose cells these are; they may come from a transplant donor. The material sequenced was blood, either unsorted or a sorted T cell fraction (not recorded which). The CDR3 DNA is TGTGCCAGCAGCTTAGCGCGGAAGGGGATGAACACTGAAGCTTTCTTT. Translating it yields CASSLARKGMNTEAFF. Combining the CDR3 with reference TRBV7-9 and TRBJ1-1 gives the whole variable domain DTGVSQNPRHKITKRGQNVTFRCDPISEHNRLYWYRQTLGQGPEFLTYFQNEAQLEKSRLLSDRFSAERPKGSFSTLEIQRTEQGDSAMYLCASSLARKGMNTEAFFGQGTRLTVV.